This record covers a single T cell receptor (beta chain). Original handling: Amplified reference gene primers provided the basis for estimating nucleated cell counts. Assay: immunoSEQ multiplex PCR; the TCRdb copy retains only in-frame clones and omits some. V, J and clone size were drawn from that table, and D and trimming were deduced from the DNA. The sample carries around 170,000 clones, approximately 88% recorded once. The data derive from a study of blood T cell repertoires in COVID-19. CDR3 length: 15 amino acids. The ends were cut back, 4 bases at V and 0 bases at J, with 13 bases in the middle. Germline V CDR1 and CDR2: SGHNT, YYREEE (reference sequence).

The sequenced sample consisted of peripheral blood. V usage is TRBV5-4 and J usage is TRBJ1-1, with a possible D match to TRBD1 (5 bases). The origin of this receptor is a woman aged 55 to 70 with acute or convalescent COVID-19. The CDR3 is CASSHSTALNTEAFF. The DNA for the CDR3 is TGTGCCAGCAGCCACTCGACAGCTCTGAACACTGAAGCTTTCTTT.